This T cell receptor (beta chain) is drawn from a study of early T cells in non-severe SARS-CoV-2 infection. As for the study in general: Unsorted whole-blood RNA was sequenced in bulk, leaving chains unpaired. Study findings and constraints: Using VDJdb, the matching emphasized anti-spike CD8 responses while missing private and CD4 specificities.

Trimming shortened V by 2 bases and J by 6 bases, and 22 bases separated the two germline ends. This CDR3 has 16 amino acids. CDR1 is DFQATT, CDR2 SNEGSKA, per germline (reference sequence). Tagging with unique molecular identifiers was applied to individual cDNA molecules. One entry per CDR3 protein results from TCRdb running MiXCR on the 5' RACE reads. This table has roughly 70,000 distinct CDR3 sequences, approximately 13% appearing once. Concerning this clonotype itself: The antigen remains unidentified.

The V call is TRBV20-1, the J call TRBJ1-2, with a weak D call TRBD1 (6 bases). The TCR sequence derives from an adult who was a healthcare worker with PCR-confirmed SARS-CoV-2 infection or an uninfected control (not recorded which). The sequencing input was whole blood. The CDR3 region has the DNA TGCAGTGCTAGAAGACAGGATCGGGGGAGATTCGATGGCTACACCTTC. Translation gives CSARRQDRGRFDGYTF.